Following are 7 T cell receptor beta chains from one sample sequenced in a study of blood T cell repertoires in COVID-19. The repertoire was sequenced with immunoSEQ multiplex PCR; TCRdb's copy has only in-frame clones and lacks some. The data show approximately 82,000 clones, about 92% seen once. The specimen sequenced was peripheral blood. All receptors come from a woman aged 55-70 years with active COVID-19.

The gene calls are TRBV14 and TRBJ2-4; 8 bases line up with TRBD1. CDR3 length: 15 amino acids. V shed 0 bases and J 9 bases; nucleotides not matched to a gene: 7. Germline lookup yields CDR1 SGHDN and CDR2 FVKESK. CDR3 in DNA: TGTGCCAGCAGCCAAGATCGGACAGGGAAGACCATTCAGTACTTC. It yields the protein CASSQDRTGKTIQYF. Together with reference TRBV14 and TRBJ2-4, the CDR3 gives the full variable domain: EAGVTQFPSHSVIEKGQTVTLRCDPISGHDNLYWYRRVMGKEIKFLLHFVKESKQDESGMPNNRFLAERTGGTYSTLKVQPAELEDSGVYFCASSQDRTGKTIQYFGAGTRLSVL.

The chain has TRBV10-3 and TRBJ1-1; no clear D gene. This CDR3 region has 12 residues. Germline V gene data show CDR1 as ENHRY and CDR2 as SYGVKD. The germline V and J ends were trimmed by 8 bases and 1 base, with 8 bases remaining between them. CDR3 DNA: TGTGCCATCCGAGCAACGAACACTGAAGCTTTCTTT. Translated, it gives CAIRATNTEAFF.

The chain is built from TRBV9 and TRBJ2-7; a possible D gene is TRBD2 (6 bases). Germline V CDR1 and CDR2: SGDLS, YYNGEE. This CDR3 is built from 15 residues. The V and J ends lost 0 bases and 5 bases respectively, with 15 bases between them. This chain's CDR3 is CASSVGGGISNEQYF. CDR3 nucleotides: TGTGCCAGCAGCGTAGGGGGCGGGATATCGAACGAGCAGTACTTC. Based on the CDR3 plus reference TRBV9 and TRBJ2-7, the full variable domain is DSGVTQTPKHLITATGQRVTLRCSPRSGDLSVYWYQQSLDQGLQFLIQYYNGEERAKGNILERFSAQQFPDLHSELNLSSLELGDSALYFCASSVGGGISNEQYFGPGTRLTVT.

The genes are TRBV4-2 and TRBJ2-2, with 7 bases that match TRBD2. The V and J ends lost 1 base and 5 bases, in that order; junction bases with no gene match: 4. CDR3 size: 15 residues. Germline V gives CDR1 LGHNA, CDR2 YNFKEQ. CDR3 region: CASSQGWGGTGELFF. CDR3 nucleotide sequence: TGTGCCAGCAGCCAAGGGTGGGGAGGGACCGGGGAGCTGTTTTTT.

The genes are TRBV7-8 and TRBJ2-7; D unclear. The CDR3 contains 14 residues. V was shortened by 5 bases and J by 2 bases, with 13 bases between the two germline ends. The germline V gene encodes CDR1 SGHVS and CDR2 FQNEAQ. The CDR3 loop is CASSLRSYPYEQYF. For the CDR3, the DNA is TGTGCCAGCAGCCTACGTTCCTATCCCTACGAGCAGTACTTC.

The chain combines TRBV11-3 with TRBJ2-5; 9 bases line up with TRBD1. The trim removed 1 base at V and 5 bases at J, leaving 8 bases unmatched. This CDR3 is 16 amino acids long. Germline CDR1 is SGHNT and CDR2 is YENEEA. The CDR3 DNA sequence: TGTGCCAGCAGCTTAGGGGGACAGGGAGGTAGTGAGACCCAGTACTTC. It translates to CASSLGGQGGSETQYF.

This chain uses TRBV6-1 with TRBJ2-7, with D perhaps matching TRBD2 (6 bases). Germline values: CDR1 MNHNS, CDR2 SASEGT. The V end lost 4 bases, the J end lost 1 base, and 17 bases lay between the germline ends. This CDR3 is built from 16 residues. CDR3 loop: CASSVNPGTPSYEQYF. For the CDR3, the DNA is TGTGCCAGCAGTGTTAACCCCGGGACTCCGTCCTACGAGCAGTACTTC.